Shown below are 9 T cell receptor beta chains from a single sample sequenced in a study of T cells in Graves' hyperthyroidism and ophthalmopathy. TCR beta CDR3 sequences were amplified from RNA transcripts. With the HTBI primer set, the TCR CDR3 went through a first round of RT-PCR. MiXCR, run by TCRdb on the multiplex PCR reads, gives a single entry per CDR3 protein. The table lists 300,000 to 350,000 distinct CDR3 sequences, around a sixth of them singletons. The sequencing sample was made of blood. These receptors were taken from a woman aged 40-49 years with Graves' ophthalmopathy.

This clonotype was counted many times. This chain uses TRBV15 with TRBJ1-5; D possibly corresponds to TRBD1 (5 bases). CDR3 length: 18 amino acids. Germline V CDR1 and CDR2: LNHNV, YYDKDF (reference sequence). V was clipped by 0 bases and J by 1 base, with 16 bases between them. CDR3 sequence reads: CATSRDQGGSGSNQPQHF. CDR3 bases: TGTGCCACCAGCAGAGATCAGGGTGGCAGTGGGAGCAATCAGCCCCAGCATTTT.

This clonotype showed up just once. The chain is built from TRBV7-3 and TRBJ2-2, with D perhaps TRBD2 (5 bases). This CDR3 comprises 14 residues. Germline V CDR1 and CDR2: SGHTA, FQGTGA. V lost 6 bases and J lost 6, with 14 bases in between. As DNA, the CDR3 is TGTGCCAGCAGGGAAACTAGTAGCGCCGGGGAGCTGTTTTTT. The encoded protein is CASRETSSAGELFF.

The chain carries TRBV7-8 and TRBJ1-6; D ambiguous. Germline CDR1 and CDR2: SGHVS and FQNEAQ. This CDR3 is 14 amino acids long. V was shortened by 1 base and J by 9 bases, with 10 bases between the two germline ends. The CDR3 coding sequence is TGTGCCAGCAGCTTAGAGTCAGCCCGTTCACCCCTCCACTTT. It yields the protein CASSLESARSPLHF.

In nucleotides, the CDR3 is TGTTCCCTGTTTCCGGGCTCGATGACGCAAGAGACCCAGTACTTC. Amino acid sequence: CSLFPGSMTQETQYF. The V call is TRBV30, the J call TRBJ2-5; D call uncertain. CDR1 GTSNPN and CDR2 SVGIG come from the germline V gene (reference sequence). This CDR3 contains 15 residues.

This clonotype was found many times. The J gene is TRBJ2-5, the V gene TRBV28; 10 bases line up with TRBD1. CDR1 and CDR2 (germline): MDHEN, SYDVKM. The CDR3 consists of 17 residues. V was pared by 7 bases and J by 5 bases, with 16 bases of the junction left unmatched. The CDR3 reads CASIGVRGTGVFETQYF. In DNA form, the CDR3 reads TGTGCCAGCATAGGGGTACGTGGGACAGGGGTTTTCGAGACCCAGTACTTC.

In this sample, this clonotype turned up many times. This rearrangement joins TRBV12-3 or TRBV12-4 to TRBJ1-1, with a weak D call TRBD1 (5 bases). V lost 7 bases to trimming and J lost 8 bases, with 17 bases between them. This CDR3 comprises 13 residues. CDR3 loop: CASTVGRGREAFF. CDR3 in DNA: TGTGCCAGCACCGTTGGGAGGGGTCGGGAAGCTTTCTTT.

This clonotype was seen many times. The CDR3 here is CSVPSDRGYEQYF. DNA of the CDR3: TGCAGCGTCCCTTCTGACAGAGGTTACGAGCAGTACTTC. This chain connects TRBV29-1 to TRBJ2-7, with D perhaps TRBD1 (5 bases). Germline V gene lookup returns CDR1 SQVTM and CDR2 ANQGSEA. V shed 6 bases and J shed 4 bases, with 16 bases lying between them. This CDR3 comprises 13 residues.

This clonotype was found many times. The rearrangement uses TRBV6-1 and TRBJ2-7, with D perhaps assigned TRBD1 or TRBD2 (5 bases each). CDR1 and CDR2 from the germline V gene are MNHNS and SASEGT. The CDR3 length is 15 residues. V dropped 7 bases and J dropped 3 bases, with 19 bases sitting between them. The CDR3 sequence is CASTRNSRDDYEQYF. CDR3 DNA: TGTGCCAGCACTCGTAATTCCAGGGACGACTACGAGCAGTACTTC.

This clonotype was seen at least ten times. J is TRBJ1-5 and V is TRBV27; D might be TRBD1 (5 bases). Germline CDR1 reads MNHEY; CDR2 reads SMNVEV (reference sequence). V lost 8 bases, J lost 0 bases, and 17 bases lay in between. The CDR3 totals 16 residues. This CDR3 is CASPKTEKGSNQPQHF. Here the CDR3 DNA reads TGTGCCAGCCCCAAGACAGAGAAGGGTAGCAATCAGCCCCAGCATTTT.